This T cell receptor beta chain appears in the sequencing data of a study of metastatic and nonmetastatic thyroid tumors. Study at large: Across peripheral blood and tumor or nodule tissue samples taken from malignant and benign thyroid patients, the repertoires were compared with one another.

This clone was observed a handful of times. What it recognizes is unknown. The junction departs from germline at one end; a sequencing error may be responsible. Germline V CDR1 and CDR2: SQVTM, ANQGSEA. This CDR3 has 12 amino acids. Authors' data handling: To classify distant metastasis in papillary thyroid cancer, a model was built from CDR3 differences across clinicopathological groups. Using MiXCR, TCRdb reanalyzed the PCR reads. The authors' filters were not applied to this entry. The sample records tens of thousands of clones, roughly an eighth being singletons. Study-wide results and limits: Significantly higher TCR beta diversity was reportedly seen in malignant thyroid tumors than benign nodules, in blood and tumor.

No patient had received any treatment before thyroid surgery. The receptor's source is a female donor with papillary thyroid cancer or a benign thyroid nodule (not recorded which). Some clones in this sample may be carry-over from other donors' samples. The chain is built from TRBV29-1 and TRBJ1-1; no clear D. The sequencing input was tumor tissue. The CDR3 reads CSVEDQKPRAFF. As DNA, the CDR3 is TGTAGCGTTGAAGATCAGAAACCCCGGGCTTTCTTT. Complete variable domain (other parts from reference TRBV29-1 and TRBJ1-1): SAVISQKPSRDICQRGTSLTIQCQVDSQVTMMFWYRQQPGQSLTLIATANQGSEATYESGFVIDKFPISRPNLTFSTLTVSNMSPEDSSIYLCSVEDQKPRAFFGQGTRLTVV.